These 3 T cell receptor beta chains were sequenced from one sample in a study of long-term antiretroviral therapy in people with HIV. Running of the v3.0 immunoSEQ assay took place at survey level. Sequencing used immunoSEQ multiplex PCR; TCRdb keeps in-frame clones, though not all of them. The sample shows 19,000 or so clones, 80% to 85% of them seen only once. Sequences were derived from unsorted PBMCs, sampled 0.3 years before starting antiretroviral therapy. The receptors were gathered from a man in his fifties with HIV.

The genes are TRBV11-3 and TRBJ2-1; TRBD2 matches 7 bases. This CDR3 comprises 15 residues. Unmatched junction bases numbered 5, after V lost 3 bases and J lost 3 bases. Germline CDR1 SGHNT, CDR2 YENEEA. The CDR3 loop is CASSFRRTSYNEQFF. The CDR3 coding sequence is TGTGCCAGCAGCTTTCGACGGACTAGCTACAATGAGCAGTTCTTC.

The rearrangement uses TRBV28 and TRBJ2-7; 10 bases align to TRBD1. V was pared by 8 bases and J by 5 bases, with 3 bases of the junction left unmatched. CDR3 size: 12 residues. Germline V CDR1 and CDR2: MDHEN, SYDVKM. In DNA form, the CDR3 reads TGTGCCAGCGGCGGGACAGGGGACGAGCAGTACTTC. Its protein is CASGGTGDEQYF.

The chain's CDR3 is CASSLPGVSSYNEQFF. The CDR3 bases are TGTGCCAGCAGTTTACCCGGGGTGAGCTCCTACAATGAGCAGTTCTTC. V gene TRBV27 combines with J gene TRBJ2-1; D is possibly TRBD2 (5 bases). The length of the CDR3 is 16 residues. Germline loops: CDR1 MNHEY, CDR2 SMNVEV (reference sequence). Trimming took 2 bases from V and 0 from J, leaving 11 bases between them.